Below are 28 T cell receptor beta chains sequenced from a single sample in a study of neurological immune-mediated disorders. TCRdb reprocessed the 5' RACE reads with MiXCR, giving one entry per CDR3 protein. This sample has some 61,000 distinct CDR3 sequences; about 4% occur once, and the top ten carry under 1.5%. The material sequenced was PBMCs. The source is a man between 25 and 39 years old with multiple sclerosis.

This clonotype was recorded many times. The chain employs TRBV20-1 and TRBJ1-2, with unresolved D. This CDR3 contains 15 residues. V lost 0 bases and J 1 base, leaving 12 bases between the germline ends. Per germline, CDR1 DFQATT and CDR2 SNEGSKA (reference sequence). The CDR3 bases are TGCAGTGCTAGAGAGCCGCTAGGCCGTAACTATGGCTACACCTTC. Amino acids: CSAREPLGRNYGYTF.

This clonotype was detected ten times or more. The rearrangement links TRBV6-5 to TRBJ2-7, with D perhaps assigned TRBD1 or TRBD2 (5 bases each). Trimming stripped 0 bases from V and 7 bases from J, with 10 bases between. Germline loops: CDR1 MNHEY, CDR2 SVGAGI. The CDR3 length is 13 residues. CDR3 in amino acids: CASSYSGVGEQYF. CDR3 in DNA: TGTGCCAGCAGTTACTCGGGGGTGGGAGAGCAGTACTTC.

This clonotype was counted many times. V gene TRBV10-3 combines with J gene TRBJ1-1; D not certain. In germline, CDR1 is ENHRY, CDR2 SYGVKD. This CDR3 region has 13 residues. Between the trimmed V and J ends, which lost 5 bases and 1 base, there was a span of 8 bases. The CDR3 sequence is CAISLNTNTEAFF. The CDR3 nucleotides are TGTGCCATCAGTCTGAACACGAACACTGAAGCTTTCTTT.

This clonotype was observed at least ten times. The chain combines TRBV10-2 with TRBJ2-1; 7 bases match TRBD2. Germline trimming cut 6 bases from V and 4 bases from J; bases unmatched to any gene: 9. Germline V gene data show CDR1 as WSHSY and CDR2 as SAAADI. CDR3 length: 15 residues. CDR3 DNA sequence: TGCGCCAGCAGCCCGCTAGCGGCTGAGTACAATGAGCAGTTCTTC. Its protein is CASSPLAAEYNEQFF.

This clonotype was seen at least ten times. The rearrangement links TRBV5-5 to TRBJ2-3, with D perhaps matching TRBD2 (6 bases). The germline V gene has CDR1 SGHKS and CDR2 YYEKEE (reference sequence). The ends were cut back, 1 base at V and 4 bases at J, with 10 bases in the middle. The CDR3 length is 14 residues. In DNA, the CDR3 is TGTGCCAGCAGCTTGACCGGGGGTGCAGATACGCAGTATTTT. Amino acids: CASSLTGGADTQYF.

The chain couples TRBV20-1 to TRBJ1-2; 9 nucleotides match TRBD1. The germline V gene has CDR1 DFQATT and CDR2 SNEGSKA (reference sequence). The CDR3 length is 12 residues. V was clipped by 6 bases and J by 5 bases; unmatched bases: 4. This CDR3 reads CSARQGGYGYTF. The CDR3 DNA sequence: TGCAGTGCCAGACAGGGGGGGTATGGCTACACCTTC.

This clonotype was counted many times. CDR3 residues: CASSFLRQGHNEQFF. The DNA of the CDR3 is TGTGCCAGCAGCTTTCTACGACAGGGTCACAATGAGCAGTTCTTC. The rearrangement links TRBV7-9 to TRBJ2-1; 7 bases fit TRBD1. Trimming at V came to 3 bases and at J to 5 bases, leaving 7 bases not matched to a gene. The CDR3 spans 15 residues. CDR1 and CDR2 from the germline V gene are SEHNR and FQNEAQ (reference sequence).

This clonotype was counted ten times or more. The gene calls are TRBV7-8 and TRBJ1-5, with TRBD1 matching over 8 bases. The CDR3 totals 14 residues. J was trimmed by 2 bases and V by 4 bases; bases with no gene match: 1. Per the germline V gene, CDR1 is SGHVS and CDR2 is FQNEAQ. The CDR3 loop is CASSSDRGNQPQHF. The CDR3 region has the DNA TGTGCCAGCAGCTCGGACAGGGGCAATCAGCCCCAGCATTTT.

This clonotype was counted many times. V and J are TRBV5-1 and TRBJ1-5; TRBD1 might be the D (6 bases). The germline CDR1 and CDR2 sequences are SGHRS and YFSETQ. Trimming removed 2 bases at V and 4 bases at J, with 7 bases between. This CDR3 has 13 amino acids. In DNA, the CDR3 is TGCGCCAGCAGCTTCGGACAGAATCAGCCCCAGCATTTT. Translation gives CASSFGQNQPQHF.

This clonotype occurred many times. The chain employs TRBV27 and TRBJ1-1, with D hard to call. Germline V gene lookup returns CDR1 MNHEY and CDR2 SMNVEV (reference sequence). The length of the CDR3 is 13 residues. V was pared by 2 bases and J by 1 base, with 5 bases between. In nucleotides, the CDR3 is TGTGCCAGCAGTTTAATGGAGAACACTGAAGCTTTCTTT. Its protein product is CASSLMENTEAFF.

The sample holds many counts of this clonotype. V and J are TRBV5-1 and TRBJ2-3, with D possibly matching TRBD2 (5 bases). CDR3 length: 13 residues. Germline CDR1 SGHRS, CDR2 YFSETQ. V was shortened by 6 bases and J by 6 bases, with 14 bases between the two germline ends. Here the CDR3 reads CASKGEGRDTQYF. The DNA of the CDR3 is TGCGCCAGCAAGGGAGAGGGCCGGGATACGCAGTATTTT.

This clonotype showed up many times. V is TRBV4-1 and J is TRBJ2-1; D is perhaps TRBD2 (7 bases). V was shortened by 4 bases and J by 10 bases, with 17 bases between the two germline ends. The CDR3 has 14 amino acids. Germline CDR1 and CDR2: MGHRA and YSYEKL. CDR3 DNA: TGCGCCAGCAGCCCTGCCCGGGGGGCTTTGGAGCAGTTCTTC. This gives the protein CASSPARGALEQFF.

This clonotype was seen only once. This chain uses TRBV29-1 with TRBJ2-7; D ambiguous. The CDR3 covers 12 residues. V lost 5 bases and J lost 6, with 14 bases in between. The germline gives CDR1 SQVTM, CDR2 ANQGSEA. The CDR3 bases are TGCAGCGTTCAAGCGAGTTCGAGCGAGCAGTACTTC. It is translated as CSVQASSSEQYF.

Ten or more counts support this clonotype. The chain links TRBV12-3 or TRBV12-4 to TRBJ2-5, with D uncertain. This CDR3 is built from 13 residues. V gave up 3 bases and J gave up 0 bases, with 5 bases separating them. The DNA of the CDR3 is TGTGCCAGCAGTTTGTTAGACCAAGAGACCCAGTACTTC. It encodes CASSLLDQETQYF.

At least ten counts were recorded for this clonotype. The CDR3 bases are TGCAGTGCTAGAGATCGGGAAGGTATTAATGAAAAACTGTTTTTT. It specifies CSARDREGINEKLFF. This chain uses TRBV20-1 with TRBJ1-4; D call uncertain. Germline-derived CDR1 and CDR2 are DFQATT and SNEGSKA (reference sequence). The CDR3 has 15 residues. Trimming removed 0 bases from V and 4 bases from J, with 12 bases in between.

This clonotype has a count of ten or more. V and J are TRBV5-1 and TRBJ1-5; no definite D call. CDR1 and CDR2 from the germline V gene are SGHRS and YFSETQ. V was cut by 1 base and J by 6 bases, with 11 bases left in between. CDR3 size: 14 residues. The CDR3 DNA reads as TGCGCCAGCAGCTTGAGTGATCTCAGTCAGCCCCAGCATTTT. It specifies CASSLSDLSQPQHF.

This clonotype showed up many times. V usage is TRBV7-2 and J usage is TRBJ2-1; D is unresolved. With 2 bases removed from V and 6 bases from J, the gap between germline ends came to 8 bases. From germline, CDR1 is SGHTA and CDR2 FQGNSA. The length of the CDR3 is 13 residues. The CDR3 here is CASSLRFPNEQFF. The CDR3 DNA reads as TGTGCCAGCAGCTTAAGGTTCCCCAATGAGCAGTTCTTC. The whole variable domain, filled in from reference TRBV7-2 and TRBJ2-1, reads GAGVSQSPSNKVTEKGKDVELRCDPISGHTALYWYRQSLGQGLEFLIYFQGNSAPDKSGLPSDRFSAERTGGSVSTLTIQRTQQEDSAVYLCASSLRFPNEQFFGPGTRLTVL.

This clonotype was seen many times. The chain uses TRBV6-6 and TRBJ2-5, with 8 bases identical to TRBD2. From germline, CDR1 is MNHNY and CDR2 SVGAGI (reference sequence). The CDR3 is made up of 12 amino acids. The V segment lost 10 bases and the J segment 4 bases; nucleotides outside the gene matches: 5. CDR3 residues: CATGGATETQYF. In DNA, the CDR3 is TGTGCCACCGGGGGGGCCACAGAGACCCAGTACTTC.

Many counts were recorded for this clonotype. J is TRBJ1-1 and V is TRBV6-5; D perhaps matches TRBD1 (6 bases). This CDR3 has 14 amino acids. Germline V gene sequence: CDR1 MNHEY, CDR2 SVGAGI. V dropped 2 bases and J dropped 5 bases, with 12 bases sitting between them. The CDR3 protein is CASSYMAGETEAFF. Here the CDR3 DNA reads TGTGCCAGCAGTTACATGGCAGGGGAGACTGAAGCTTTCTTT.

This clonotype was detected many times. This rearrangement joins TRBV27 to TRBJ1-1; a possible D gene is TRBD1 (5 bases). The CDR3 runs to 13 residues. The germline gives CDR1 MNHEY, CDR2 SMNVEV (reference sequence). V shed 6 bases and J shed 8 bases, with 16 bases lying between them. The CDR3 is CASSPRGWAEAFF. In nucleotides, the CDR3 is TGTGCCAGCAGCCCACGGGGGTGGGCGGAAGCTTTCTTT.

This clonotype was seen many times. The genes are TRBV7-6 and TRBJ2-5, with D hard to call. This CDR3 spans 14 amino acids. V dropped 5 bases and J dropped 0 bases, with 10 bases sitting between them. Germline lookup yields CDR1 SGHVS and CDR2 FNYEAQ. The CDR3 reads CASSASQYQETQYF. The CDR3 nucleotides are TGTGCCAGCAGCGCCTCACAGTACCAAGAGACCCAGTACTTC. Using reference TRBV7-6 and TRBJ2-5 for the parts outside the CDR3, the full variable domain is GAGVSQSPRYKVTKRGQDVALRCDPISGHVSLYWYRQALGQGPEFLTYFNYEAQQDKSGLPNDRFSAERPEGSISTLTIQRTEQRDSAMYRCASSASQYQETQYFGPGTRLLVL.

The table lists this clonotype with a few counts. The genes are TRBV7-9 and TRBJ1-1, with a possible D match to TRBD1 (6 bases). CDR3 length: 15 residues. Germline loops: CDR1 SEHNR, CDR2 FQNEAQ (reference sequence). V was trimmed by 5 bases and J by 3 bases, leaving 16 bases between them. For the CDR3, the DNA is TGTGCCAGCAGCGTACCGGGAAAGGGGGACACTGAAGCTTTCTTT. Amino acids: CASSVPGKGDTEAFF.

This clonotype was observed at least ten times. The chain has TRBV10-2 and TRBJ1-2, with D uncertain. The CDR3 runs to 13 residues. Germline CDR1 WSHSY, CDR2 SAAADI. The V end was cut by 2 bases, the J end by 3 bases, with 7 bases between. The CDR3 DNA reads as TGCGCCAGCAGTGAGACTGGATACTATGGCTACACCTTC. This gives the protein CASSETGYYGYTF.

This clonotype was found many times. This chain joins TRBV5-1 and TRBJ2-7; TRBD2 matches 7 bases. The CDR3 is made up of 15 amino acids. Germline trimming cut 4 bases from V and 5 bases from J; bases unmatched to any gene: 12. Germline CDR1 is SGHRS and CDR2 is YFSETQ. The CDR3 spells CASSISSGGADEQYF. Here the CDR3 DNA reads TGCGCCAGCAGCATATCCTCGGGGGGAGCAGACGAGCAGTACTTC.

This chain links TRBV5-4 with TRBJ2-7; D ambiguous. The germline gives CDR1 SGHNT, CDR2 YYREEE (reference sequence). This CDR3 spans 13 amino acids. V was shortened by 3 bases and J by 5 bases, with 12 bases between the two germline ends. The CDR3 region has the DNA TGTGCCAGCAGCTATAAAGCCAGGCACGAGCAGTACTTC. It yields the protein CASSYKARHEQYF. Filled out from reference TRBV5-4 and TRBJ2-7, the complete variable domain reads ETGVTQSPTHLIKTRGQQVTLRCSSQSGHNTVSWYQQALGQGPQFIFQYYREEENGRGNFPPRFSGLQFPNYSSELNVNALELDDSALYLCASSYKARHEQYFGPGTRLTVT.

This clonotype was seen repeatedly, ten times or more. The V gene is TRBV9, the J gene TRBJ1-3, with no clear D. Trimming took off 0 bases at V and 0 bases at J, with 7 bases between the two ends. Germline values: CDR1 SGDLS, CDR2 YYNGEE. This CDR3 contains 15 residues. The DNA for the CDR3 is TGTGCCAGCAGCGTAGGTGGTAACTCTGGAAACACCATATATTTT. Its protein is CASSVGGNSGNTIYF.

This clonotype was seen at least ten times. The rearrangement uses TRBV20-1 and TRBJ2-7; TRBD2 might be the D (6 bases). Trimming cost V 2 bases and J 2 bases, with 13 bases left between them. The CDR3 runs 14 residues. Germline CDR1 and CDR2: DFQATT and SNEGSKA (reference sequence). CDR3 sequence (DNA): TGCAGTGCTAGAAGGCGCGGGGAGGCCTACGAGCAGTACTTC. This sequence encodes CSARRRGEAYEQYF.

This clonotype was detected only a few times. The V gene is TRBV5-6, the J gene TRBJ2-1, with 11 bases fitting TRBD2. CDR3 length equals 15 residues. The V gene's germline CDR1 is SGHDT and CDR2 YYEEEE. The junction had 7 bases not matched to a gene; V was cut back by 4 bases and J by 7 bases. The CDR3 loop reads CASSVLAGGFNEQFF. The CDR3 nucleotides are TGTGCCAGCAGCGTTCTAGCGGGGGGTTTTAATGAGCAGTTCTTC.